The 31 T cell receptor beta chains reported below all come from one sample, sequenced in a study of healthy donors' naive CD4 and CD8 T cells. A linear amplification protocol produced the TCR libraries from about 450 ng of total RNA. TCRdb analysed the reads with MiXCR anew, one entry per CDR3 protein. The table records roughly 200,000 distinct CDR3 sequences, about 70% of them present only once. Sequencing was done on a sample of naive CD4+ and CD8+ T cells sorted from blood, pooled from several donors. The receptors shown here come from a pool of human donors in good health; the sample pools cells from several healthy donors.

The rearrangement uses TRBV6-5 and TRBJ2-5; 14 bases agree with TRBD2. Trimming cost V 4 bases and J 4 bases; bases outside gene matches: 5. The CDR3 consists of 16 residues. Germline CDR1 is MNHEY and CDR2 is SVGAGI. The CDR3 bases are TGTGCCAGCAGTTTAGGGGGACTAGCGGGAGCAGAGACCCAGTACTTC. As protein: CASSLGGLAGAETQYF.

J is TRBJ2-2 and V is TRBV19; D gene uncertain. The CDR3 is 13 residues long. V lost 3 bases and J lost 4, with 6 bases in between. Germline values: CDR1 LNHDA, CDR2 SQIVND (reference sequence). CDR3 sequence (DNA): TGTGCCAGTAGTATCTCCGTCACCGGGGAGCTGTTTTTT. Translating it yields CASSISVTGELFF.

The chain combines TRBV6-5 with TRBJ2-1; D is unresolved. Per the germline V gene, CDR1 is MNHEY and CDR2 is SVGAGI. Between the trimmed V and J ends, which lost 0 bases and 4 bases, there was a span of 7 bases. The CDR3 spans 14 residues. The CDR3 sequence is CASSYSEGYNEQFF. The CDR3 DNA reads as TGTGCCAGCAGTTACTCGGAAGGTTACAATGAGCAGTTCTTC.

This chain uses TRBV19 with TRBJ2-7; 11 nucleotides agree with TRBD2. The CDR3 loop spans 15 amino acids. V was pared by 6 bases and J by 6 bases, with 10 bases of the junction left unmatched. Germline V gives CDR1 LNHDA, CDR2 SQIVND (reference sequence). The CDR3 coding sequence is TGTGCCAGTAGCTCAAGACTAGCGGGATCGGGCGAGCAGTACTTC. Residues: CASSSRLAGSGEQYF.

V gene TRBV29-1 combines with J gene TRBJ2-7; D perhaps matches TRBD2 (6 bases). The CDR3 spans 12 residues. Trimming cost V 6 bases and J 3 bases, with 12 bases left between them. Germline CDR1 reads SQVTM; CDR2 reads ANQGSEA. The CDR3 loop is CSVQEEGYEQYF. The CDR3 DNA follows: TGCAGCGTCCAAGAGGAGGGCTACGAGCAGTACTTC.

J is TRBJ2-1 and V is TRBV15; TRBD1 matches at 9 bases. Germline trimming cut 6 bases from V and 3 bases from J; bases unmatched to any gene: 6. This CDR3 is 15 amino acids long. CDR1 LNHNV and CDR2 YYDKDF come from the germline V gene (reference sequence). The CDR3 loop reads CATRRKGQGYNEQFF. CDR3 coding DNA: TGTGCCACCAGAAGAAAGGGACAGGGCTACAATGAGCAGTTCTTC.

This clonotype came up a few times. The genes are TRBV29-1 and TRBJ2-2; D is perhaps TRBD2 (6 bases). Trimming removed 7 bases at V and 2 bases at J, with 11 bases between. Germline CDR1 reads SQVTM; CDR2 reads ANQGSEA. The CDR3 totals 13 residues. In DNA, the CDR3 is TGCAGCGCACGGGAGCCCAACACCGGGGAGCTGTTTTTT. This translates into CSAREPNTGELFF.

The gene calls are TRBV30 and TRBJ2-1; D not resolved. The germline V gene has CDR1 GTSNPN and CDR2 SVGIG (reference sequence). CDR3 length equals 12 residues. V lost 3 bases, J lost 10 bases, and 13 bases lay in between. CDR3 nucleotide sequence: TGTGCCTGGAGAGGTCCCACCTTAGAGCAGTTCTTC. This encodes CAWRGPTLEQFF.

This sequence joins TRBV19 and TRBJ2-1; no reliable D call. The ends were cut back, 9 bases at V and 3 bases at J, with 15 bases in the middle. CDR3 length equals 14 residues. CDR1 is LNHDA, CDR2 SQIVND, per germline (reference sequence). CDR3 DNA: TGTGCCAGCCAACTGCTCCCTGGCTACAATGAGCAGTTCTTC. Its translation: CASQLLPGYNEQFF.

The CDR3 nucleotides read TGTGCCAGCAGCAGGGGACAGGCCCTGTTGGGCTACACCTTC. This sequence encodes CASSRGQALLGYTF. This chain uses TRBV6-2 or TRBV6-3 with TRBJ1-2, with 8 bases matching TRBD1. The J segment lost 8 bases and the V segment lost 6 bases, leaving 11 bases of the junction unmatched. CDR1 and CDR2 (germline): MNHEY, SVGEGT. CDR3 length: 14 residues.

The CDR3 DNA sequence: TGCAGCGTTGCCCTCATAGCGGGAGTGGGCTACGAGCAGTACTTC. It translates to CSVALIAGVGYEQYF. The chain links TRBV29-1 to TRBJ2-7, with 9 bases matching TRBD2. CDR1 and CDR2 from the germline V gene are SQVTM and ANQGSEA. This CDR3 has 15 amino acids. V shed 4 bases, J shed 3 bases, and the junction held 10 bases outside the gene matches.

The chain uses TRBV29-1 and TRBJ1-1, with a possible D match to TRBD1 (5 bases). Deletions cut 4 bases from V and 1 base from J, with 10 bases between. The CDR3 totals 13 residues. Germline CDR1 SQVTM, CDR2 ANQGSEA. The CDR3 here is CSVAGTENTEAFF. CDR3 coding DNA: TGCAGCGTTGCCGGGACGGAGAACACTGAAGCTTTCTTT.

This clonotype was recorded only once. The rearrangement joins TRBV6-5 to TRBJ2-5, with 12 bases matching TRBD1. Trimming removed 6 bases from V and 5 bases from J; junction bases left unmatched: 10. This CDR3 is built from 16 residues. CDR1 MNHEY and CDR2 SVGAGI come from the germline V gene. CDR3 protein: CASRTAGTGGGETQYF. Written as DNA, the CDR3 is TGTGCCAGCAGAACAGCAGGGACAGGGGGCGGTGAGACCCAGTACTTC.

This clonotype was seen once. The gene calls are TRBV27 and TRBJ2-1; D is unresolved. The germline V and J ends were trimmed by 3 bases and 4 bases, with 16 bases remaining between them. Germline CDR1 MNHEY, CDR2 SMNVEV (reference sequence). There are 16 residues in the CDR3. The CDR3 loop is CASSLIRTVGYNEQFF. Here the CDR3 DNA reads TGTGCCAGCAGTTTGATTCGAACAGTTGGGTACAATGAGCAGTTCTTC.

The chain joins TRBV29-1 to TRBJ1-3; D may be TRBD1 (5 bases). CDR3 size: 13 residues. Germline CDR1 is SQVTM and CDR2 is ANQGSEA. Trimming left V 4 bases short and J 0 bases short, with 7 bases between. The CDR3 sequence is CSVGGSSGNTIYF. Written as DNA, the CDR3 is TGCAGCGTTGGGGGGTCCTCTGGAAACACCATATATTTT.

This chain connects TRBV6-5 to TRBJ2-1, with TRBD1 matching 8 bases. Germline-derived CDR1 and CDR2 are MNHEY and SVGAGI. Losses at the gene ends were 0 bases for V and 6 bases for J; bases not matched to a gene: 4. The CDR3 sequence is 15 residues long. The CDR3 DNA sequence: TGTGCCAGCAGTTACTCCCTGACAGGGGTCAATGAGCAGTTCTTC. The encoded protein is CASSYSLTGVNEQFF.

The rearrangement joins TRBV19 to TRBJ2-7, with a possible D match to TRBD1 (5 bases). Trimming removed 10 bases from V and 8 bases from J, with 15 bases in between. The CDR3 is made up of 11 amino acids. Germline V gives CDR1 LNHDA, CDR2 SQIVND (reference sequence). CDR3: CAITRQGKQYF. CDR3 DNA: TGTGCCATAACGCGGCAGGGCAAGCAGTACTTC.

In this sample, this clonotype turned up a few times. The chain combines TRBV6-5 with TRBJ2-5; weak D call: TRBD1 (5 bases). V gave up 6 bases and J gave up 2 bases, with 13 bases separating them. In germline, CDR1 is MNHEY, CDR2 SVGAGI. The CDR3 loop spans 14 amino acids. CDR3 nucleotides: TGTGCCAGCAGCCCCACAGGTCTTCAAGAGACCCAGTACTTC. Its protein product is CASSPTGLQETQYF.

This clonotype was picked up a small number of times. This chain joins TRBV5-1 and TRBJ2-1; tentative D call: TRBD1 (5 bases). CDR1 and CDR2 (germline): SGHRS, YFSETQ. The CDR3 sequence is 14 residues long. The V gene lost 0 bases and the J gene lost 9 bases, with 13 bases spanning the gap. In DNA, the CDR3 is TGCGCCAGCAGCTTGGCCGGACAAGTCCCTGAGCAGTTCTTC. This sequence encodes CASSLAGQVPEQFF.

In nucleotides, the CDR3 is TGTGCCAGCAGTAGCGGCCCTGGGACGGGGAACACTGAAGCTTTCTTT. As protein: CASSSGPGTGNTEAFF. V is TRBV27 and J is TRBJ1-1, with D perhaps TRBD1 (5 bases). Trimming took off 5 bases at V and 1 base at J, with 17 bases between the two ends. The germline V gene has CDR1 MNHEY and CDR2 SMNVEV (reference sequence). This CDR3 has 16 residues.

The chain employs TRBV11-1 and TRBJ2-3; possible D gene TRBD2, 5 bases. V dropped 5 bases and J dropped 2 bases, with 14 bases sitting between them. Germline loops: CDR1 SGHAT, CDR2 FQDESV (reference sequence). The CDR3 sequence is 15 residues long. The CDR3 DNA reads TGTGCCAGCAGCCTATTGGACTTCTTCACAGATACGCAGTATTTT. Residues: CASSLLDFFTDTQYF.

The J gene is TRBJ1-2, the V gene TRBV27; 8 bases map to TRBD1. The V and J ends lost 7 bases and 7 bases, in that order; junction bases with no gene match: 17. This CDR3 region has 16 residues. Germline CDR1 MNHEY, CDR2 SMNVEV (reference sequence). DNA of the CDR3: TGTGCCAGCAAGTCCAGGGGGCCAATGTGGGTGCCTGGCTACACCTTC. Encoded protein: CASKSRGPMWVPGYTF.

This clonotype appeared a few times. The genes are TRBV5-1 and TRBJ2-1; 9 nucleotides match TRBD2. CDR1 and CDR2 (germline): SGHRS, YFSETQ. After removal of 8 bases from V and 8 bases from J, the junction contained 11 bases not matched to a gene. The CDR3 length is 14 residues. The CDR3 protein is CASGGGALLDEQFF. As DNA, the CDR3 is TGCGCCAGTGGCGGGGGGGCTTTACTGGATGAGCAGTTCTTC. The variable domain in full, completed from reference TRBV5-1 and TRBJ2-1, reads KAGVTQTPRYLIKTRGQQVTLSCSPISGHRSVSWYQQTPGQGLQFLFEYFSETQRNKGNFPGRFSGRQFSNSRSEMNVSTLELGDSALYLCASGGGALLDEQFFGPGTRLTVL.

The chain links TRBV27 to TRBJ2-7; the D gene is possibly TRBD2 (5 bases). The V end was cut by 3 bases, the J end by 0 bases, with 12 bases between. The CDR3 totals 15 residues. Per the germline V gene, CDR1 is MNHEY and CDR2 is SMNVEV (reference sequence). CDR3 in DNA: TGTGCCAGCAGTTTCAGAGGGAGTGCCTCCTACGAGCAGTACTTC. Its protein product is CASSFRGSASYEQYF.

The J gene is TRBJ1-5, the V gene TRBV13; D remains ambiguous. V was clipped by 0 bases and J by 4 bases, with 7 bases between them. The CDR3 has 14 amino acids. Germline loops: CDR1 PRHDT, CDR2 FYEKMQ (reference sequence). The CDR3 sequence: CASSLGAENQPQHF. CDR3 DNA: TGTGCCAGCAGCTTAGGGGCAGAGAATCAGCCCCAGCATTTT.

As for this clonotype: One end of the junction varies from germline; a read error may be responsible. The chain joins TRBV5-1 to TRBJ1-2, with 7 bases lining up with TRBD1. The CDR3 is made up of 12 amino acids. Per the germline V gene, CDR1 is SGHRS and CDR2 is YFSETQ. The CDR3 reads CASSPGQYGYTF. The CDR3, as DNA: TGTGCCAGCAGCCCGGGACAGTATGGCTACACCTTC.

The rearrangement uses TRBV6-6 and TRBJ1-5, with 10 positions matching TRBD1. This CDR3 is built from 18 residues. CDR1 MNHNY and CDR2 SVGAGI come from the germline V gene (reference sequence). After removal of 5 bases from V and 0 bases from J, the junction contained 10 bases not matched to a gene. CDR3 sequence: CASSRKGGQGYSNQPQHF. CDR3 nucleotide sequence: TGTGCCAGCAGTCGAAAGGGGGGACAGGGGTATAGCAATCAGCCCCAGCATTTT.

J is TRBJ1-5 and V is TRBV27, with no clear D. The CDR3 length is 15 residues. CDR1 and CDR2 from the germline V gene are MNHEY and SMNVEV (reference sequence). The ends were cut back, 5 bases at V and 3 bases at J, with 14 bases in the middle. DNA of the CDR3: TGTGCCAGCAGTATAGTCCCGCAGAACAATCAGCCCCAGCATTTT. Translated: CASSIVPQNNQPQHF.

This clonotype came up once. The chain couples TRBV19 to TRBJ1-1, with D uncertain. Germline-derived CDR1 and CDR2 are LNHDA and SQIVND (reference sequence). V shed 2 bases and J shed 5 bases, with 9 bases lying between them. The CDR3 runs 13 residues. The CDR3 protein is CASSITHLTEAFF. The CDR3 DNA reads TGTGCCAGTAGTATAACTCATTTGACTGAAGCTTTCTTT.

The J gene is TRBJ2-7, the V gene TRBV4-3, with 8 positions matching TRBD1. The CDR3 loop spans 15 amino acids. V lost 0 bases and J lost 2; bases outside the gene matches: 3. Germline V gene data show CDR1 as LGHNA and CDR2 as YSLEER. This CDR3 reads CASSQDWTGPYEQYF. The CDR3, as DNA: TGCGCCAGCAGCCAAGACTGGACAGGGCCCTACGAGCAGTACTTC.

The chain joins TRBV29-1 to TRBJ2-3; D gene uncertain. The CDR3 consists of 13 residues. Germline values: CDR1 SQVTM, CDR2 ANQGSEA. The ends were cut back, 4 bases at V and 0 bases at J, with 8 bases in the middle. The CDR3 region has the DNA TGCAGCGTTGCCCTGCCAAGCACAGATACGCAGTATTTT. This encodes CSVALPSTDTQYF.